This TCR beta chain appears in the sequencing data of a study of blood T cells in healthy people across ages. Together with a sample-barcoded 5' primer, a J-beta primer mix was included in a second PCR lasting about 6 to 12 cycles. TCRdb used MiXCR to reprocess the 5' RACE reads, holding one entry per CDR3 protein. The data show 650,000 to 1,000,000 distinct CDR3 sequences, around half seen once. Sequenced sample: blood. This TCR derives from a man older than 75 in good health.

The chain's CDR3 is CASSYSSRGQETQYF. CDR3 sequence (DNA): TGTGCCAGCAGTTACTCGAGCAGGGGGCAAGAGACCCAGTACTTC. The chain combines TRBV6-2 or TRBV6-3 with TRBJ2-5; 7 bases align to TRBD1. V was pared by 0 bases and J by 2 bases, with 3 bases of the junction left unmatched. The CDR3 consists of 15 residues. CDR1 and CDR2 (germline): MNHEY, SVGEGT.